This T cell receptor (beta chain) was observed in a study of PD-1 and CTLA-4 blockade in melanoma. TCRdb keeps only in-frame clones here, not all; method: immunoSEQ multiplex PCR. This sample carries about 32,000 clones, about 87% of them seen once, and the ten largest clones take approximately 6.4%. The CDR3 has 13 amino acids. Germline CDR1 and CDR2: LGHDT and YNNKEL (reference sequence). Unmatched junction bases numbered 1, after V lost 1 base and J lost 5 bases. The input for sequencing was CD8+ T cells from peripheral blood, taken from a patient given anti-PD-1 treatment. The chain carries TRBV3-1 (or the pseudogene TRBV3-2) and TRBJ2-5, with 7 bases fitting TRBD2. The TCR comes from a human donor with melanoma. The DNA for the CDR3 is TGTGCCAGCAGCCAAGGGGGAGGGGAGACCCAGTACTTC. It encodes CASSQGGGETQYF.